This T cell receptor (beta chain) emerged from a study of Ad26.COV2.S vaccination and SARS-CoV-2 variants. With respect to this clone: Its antigen remains unknown.

The treatment here: around 19 received Ad26.COV2.S at low or high dose, single or two shots; about 5 received placebo; per-sample allocation not given. Repertoires come from day 63 after the first vaccine or placebo injection. Clones were read by immunoSEQ multiplex PCR, and TCRdb kept only the in-frame ones, dropping some. The sample shows about 350,000 clones, around 89% of them seen only once. General observations from the study: The TCR breadth and depth analyses may have produced an underestimate of total T cell responses. Marked by substantial breadth, spike-specific CD8+ and CD4+ T cell responses were reportedly seen after vaccination.

The CDR3 is 13 residues long. With 2 bases removed from V and 7 bases from J, the gap between germline ends came to 6 bases. Germline CDR1 ENHRY, CDR2 SYGVKD. The chain recombines TRBV10-3 with TRBJ1-6, with D unresolved. This TCR was recovered from a person aged 18 to 59 who received the Ad26.COV2.S COVID-19 vaccine or a placebo. Here the sequenced sample was peripheral blood, taken in a trial of Ad26.COV2.S vaccine versus placebo. CDR3 nucleotides: TGTGCCATCAGTGAGAAAGGGAATTCACCCCTCCACTTT. Translated: CAISEKGNSPLHF.